This T cell receptor (beta chain) was documented in a study of blood T cell repertoires in COVID-19. Germline CDR1 and CDR2: SEHNR and FQNEAQ (reference sequence). CDR3 length equals 16 residues. The V segment lost 8 bases and the J segment 10 bases; nucleotides outside the gene matches: 18. Libraries were prepared by immunoSEQ multiplex PCR; TCRdb keeps only in-frame clonotypes and omits some of them. The sample consists of a few hundred thousand clones, about 88% of them appearing once. Living in 24 US areas, the participants were between 18 and 89 years of age. Either two negative PCRs, clearance, or symptom resolution qualified Cohort 3 donors as recovered.

J is TRBJ2-1 and V is TRBV7-9, with 9 bases fitting TRBD1. Sequencing was done on a sample of PBMCs or T cells enriched from blood (not recorded which). The sequence was collected from a woman aged 18-30 years who had recovered from COVID-19. As DNA, the CDR3 is TGTGCCAGCGAAACCCCTACCGGGACAGGGAATAGGGAGCAGTTCTTC. Encoded protein: CASETPTGTGNREQFF.